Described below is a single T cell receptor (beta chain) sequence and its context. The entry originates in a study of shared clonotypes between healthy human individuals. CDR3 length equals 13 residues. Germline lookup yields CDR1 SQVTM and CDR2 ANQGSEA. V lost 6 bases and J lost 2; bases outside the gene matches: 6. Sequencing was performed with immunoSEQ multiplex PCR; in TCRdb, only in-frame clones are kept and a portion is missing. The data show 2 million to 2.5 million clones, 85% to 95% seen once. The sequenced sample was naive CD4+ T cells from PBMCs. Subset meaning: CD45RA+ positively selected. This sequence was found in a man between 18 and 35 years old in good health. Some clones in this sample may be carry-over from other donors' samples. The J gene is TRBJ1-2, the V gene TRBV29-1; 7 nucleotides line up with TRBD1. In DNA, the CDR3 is TGCAGCGTAGCCCCGGGACAGAACTATGGCTACACCTTC. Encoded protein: CSVAPGQNYGYTF. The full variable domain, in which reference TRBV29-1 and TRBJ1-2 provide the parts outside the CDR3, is SAVISQKPSRDICQRGTSLTIQCQVDSQVTMMFWYRQQPGQSLTLIATANQGSEATYESGFVIDKFPISRPNLTFSTLTVSNMSPEDSSIYLCSVAPGQNYGYTFGSGTRLTVV.